This T cell receptor (beta chain) was retrieved from a study of blood T cell repertoires in COVID-19. Study context: Some COVID-19 samples were acute and others convalescent; all came from the United States, Italy and Spain.

CDR1 is SGHDN, CDR2 FVKESK, per germline. V dropped 5 bases and J dropped 0 bases, with 10 bases sitting between them. CDR3 length: 14 amino acids. Sequencing was performed with immunoSEQ multiplex PCR; in TCRdb, only in-frame clones are kept and a portion is missing. Among 150,000 to 200,000 clones, around 80% were seen once, and the ten largest hold around 10%. Assignment of participants to cohorts was predicated upon participant-reported clinical history. This clonotype originated in a man aged 45 to 65 who had recovered from COVID-19. The sequencing input was PBMCs or T cells enriched from blood (not recorded which). The chain uses TRBV14 and TRBJ1-1, with TRBD1 as a possible D gene (6 bases). The CDR3 reads CASSRQVLNTEAFF. In DNA form, the CDR3 reads TGTGCCAGCAGCAGACAGGTTTTGAACACTGAAGCTTTCTTT.